The rows below give T cell receptor beta chains drawn from one sample of a study of OX40 agonist ivuxolimab in advanced cancers. Data came from immunoSEQ multiplex PCR; TCRdb stores just in-frame clones and leaves some out. The sample has fewer than 90,000 clones; roughly 88% are singletons. Sequenced material: CD4+ or CD8+ T cells sorted from blood, taken in a trial of the OX40 agonist ivuxolimab. Source of these receptors: an adult with an advanced solid tumor such as melanoma, head and neck, liver or kidney cancer. Both conserved end residues are part of each CDR3. Each record gives: J gene, D gene, V gene, CDR3 length, CDR3 protein. D genes are given only for firm matches.

j_gene: TRBJ2-7; d_gene: TRBD1; v_gene: TRBV30; len: 14; CDR3aa: CAWGGWDRVYEQYF
j_gene: .; d_gene: TRBD2; v_gene: TRBV6-5; len: 13; CDR3aa: CASNQRGSYEQYF
j_gene: TRBJ2-3; d_gene: .; v_gene: TRBV9; len: 15; CDR3aa: CASSVGAVGTDTQYF
j_gene: TRBJ1-3; d_gene: .; v_gene: TRBV4-3; len: 16; CDR3aa: CASSQQFGGAGNTIYF
j_gene: TRBJ2-7; d_gene: .; v_gene: TRBV5-5; len: 14; CDR3aa: CASSLTGSAYEQYF
j_gene: TRBJ2-3; d_gene: .; v_gene: TRBV19; len: 14; CDR3aa: CASSTLASTDTQYF
j_gene: TRBJ1-6; d_gene: TRBD1; v_gene: TRBV7-6; len: 16; CDR3aa: CASSFLTGTANSPLHF
j_gene: TRBJ2-5; d_gene: TRBD1; v_gene: TRBV5-4; len: 15; CDR3aa: CASSPGQGIKETQYF
j_gene: TRBJ2-7; d_gene: .; v_gene: TRBV5-1; len: 16; CDR3aa: CASSLQLAGTTYEQYF
j_gene: TRBJ2-7; d_gene: .; v_gene: TRBV11-2; len: 14; CDR3aa: CASSLSFASYEQYF
j_gene: TRBJ1-6; d_gene: .; v_gene: TRBV19; len: 13; CDR3aa: CASSESRKSPLHF
j_gene: TRBJ2-7; d_gene: .; v_gene: TRBV5-6; len: 13; CDR3aa: CASSLYASYEQYF
j_gene: TRBJ2-7; d_gene: .; v_gene: TRBV10-3; len: 14; CDR3aa: CAISESGPRYEQYF
j_gene: TRBJ2-1; d_gene: TRBD1; v_gene: TRBV27; len: 19; CDR3aa: CATGYPGGILGQGDDEQFF
j_gene: TRBJ2-7; d_gene: TRBD1; v_gene: TRBV19; len: 15; CDR3aa: CASSIRGRFSYEQYF
j_gene: TRBJ1-6; d_gene: TRBD1; v_gene: TRBV5-1; len: 17; CDR3aa: CASSQKTTGGFNSPLHF
j_gene: TRBJ2-2; d_gene: .; v_gene: TRBV6-5; len: 15; CDR3aa: CASINPRRTTGELFF
j_gene: TRBJ2-1; d_gene: .; v_gene: TRBV5-6; len: 12; CDR3aa: CASSHTGNEQFF
j_gene: TRBJ2-2; d_gene: .; v_gene: TRBV18; len: 16; CDR3aa: CASSPRGHGDTGELFF
j_gene: TRBJ2-1; d_gene: .; v_gene: TRBV7-6; len: 11; CDR3aa: CASSPANEQFF
j_gene: TRBJ2-7; d_gene: .; v_gene: TRBV18; len: 14; CDR3aa: CASSTLQGLYEQYF
j_gene: TRBJ1-5; d_gene: .; v_gene: TRBV5-1; len: 17; CDR3aa: CASSPDGGRGGNQPQHF
j_gene: TRBJ2-7; d_gene: TRBD2; v_gene: TRBV4-3; len: 16; CDR3aa: CASSQEASGGDYEQYF
j_gene: TRBJ1-5; d_gene: .; v_gene: TRBV5-4; len: 15; CDR3aa: CASSLEPASNQPQHF
j_gene: TRBJ2-7; d_gene: .; v_gene: TRBV6-6; len: 14; CDR3aa: CASSATASSYEQYF
j_gene: TRBJ1-3; d_gene: .; v_gene: TRBV7-9; len: 16; CDR3aa: CASSSSGLISGNTIYF
j_gene: TRBJ1-4; d_gene: .; v_gene: TRBV5-6; len: 15; CDR3aa: CASSLRGKLNEKLFF
j_gene: TRBJ1-2; d_gene: .; v_gene: TRBV7-9; len: 15; CDR3aa: CASSLARTANYGYTF
j_gene: TRBJ2-2; d_gene: .; v_gene: TRBV2; len: 16; CDR3aa: CASSVAAAGNTGELFF
j_gene: TRBJ1-4; d_gene: TRBD1; v_gene: TRBV7-2; len: 15; CDR3aa: CASSPQGNRAEKLFF